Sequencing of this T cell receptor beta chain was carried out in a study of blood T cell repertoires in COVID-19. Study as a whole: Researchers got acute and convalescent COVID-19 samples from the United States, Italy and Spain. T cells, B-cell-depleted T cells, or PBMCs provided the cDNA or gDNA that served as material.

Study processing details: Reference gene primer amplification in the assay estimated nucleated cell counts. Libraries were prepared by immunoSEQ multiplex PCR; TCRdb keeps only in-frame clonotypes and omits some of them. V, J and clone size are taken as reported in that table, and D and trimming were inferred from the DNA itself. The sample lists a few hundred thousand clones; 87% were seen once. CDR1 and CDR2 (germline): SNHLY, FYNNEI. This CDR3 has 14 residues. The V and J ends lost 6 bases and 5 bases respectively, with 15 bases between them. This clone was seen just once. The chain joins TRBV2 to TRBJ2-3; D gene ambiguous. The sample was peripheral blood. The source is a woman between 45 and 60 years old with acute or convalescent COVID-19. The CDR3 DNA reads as TGTGCCAGCAGCTTCTCTAGAGGAAGAGATACGCAGTATTTT. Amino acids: CASSFSRGRDTQYF.